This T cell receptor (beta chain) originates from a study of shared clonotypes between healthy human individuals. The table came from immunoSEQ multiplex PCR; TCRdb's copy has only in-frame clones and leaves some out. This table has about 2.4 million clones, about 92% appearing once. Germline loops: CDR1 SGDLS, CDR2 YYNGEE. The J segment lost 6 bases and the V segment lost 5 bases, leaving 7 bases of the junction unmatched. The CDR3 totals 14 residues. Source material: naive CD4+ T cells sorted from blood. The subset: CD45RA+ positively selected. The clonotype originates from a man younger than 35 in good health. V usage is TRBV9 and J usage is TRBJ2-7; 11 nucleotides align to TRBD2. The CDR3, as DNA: TGTGCCAGCAGAGCTACCGGGACTAGCGGCGAGCAGTACTTC. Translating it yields CASRATGTSGEQYF.